The subject of this entry is one T cell receptor beta chain. In its sample, this clonotype was seen many times. What antigen it recognizes has not been identified. Base qualities are not provided; no much larger clone lies one nucleotide away. This specimen belongs to a study of T cells in Graves' hyperthyroidism and ophthalmopathy (dated by TCRdb to between 2018 and 2021). About the investigation overall: Peripheral blood samples were taken at the time of initial diagnosis, prior to any treatment. TCR V-J signatures able to tell the groups apart were searched for in a discovery cohort of 90 to 100 patients, of whom fewer than 45 had Graves' ophthalmopathy and 57 had stable Graves' hyperthyroidism. The 100 or so discovery patients were randomly divided into training and test sets at a 7:3 ratio. Whether ophthalmopathy could be predicted prospectively was tested in an independent validation cohort made up of 18 hyperthyroidism patients plus 17 patients who later progressed to ophthalmopathy. After sampling, hyperthyroidism patients received methimazole starting at 30 mg daily, and ophthalmopathy patients received high-dose intravenous methylprednisolone. TCR Vbeta CDR3 sequencing of 130 to 150 peripheral blood samples (around 45 ophthalmopathy, under 80 hyperthyroidism and roughly 17 progressor patients) is reported in the paper. Thyroid tissue and blood T-cell repertoires from several Graves' hyperthyroidism patients were also compared in the study. Paper-wide results and their limitations: A 13 V-J signature model separated ophthalmopathy from stable hyperthyroidism, with about 90% sensitivity and about 81% specificity in cross-validation and 80%/75% in testing. In validation, progression to ophthalmopathy was predicted by the model with 70% to 71% sensitivity and 72% to 80% specificity, a median of roughly 6.4 months before onset. Sample size was not statistically predetermined, and investigators were not blinded to group allocation. Most expanded thyroid clonotypes (frequency above 0.001) were also detected in blood, suggesting blood repertoires may reflect thyroid immune responses.

Stable Graves' hyperthyroidism was defined as no progression to ophthalmopathy during 18 months of follow-up. Hyperthyroidism patients were newly diagnosed, with disease duration under 2 months, and aged 18 to 65 years. The study excluded patients with uncontrolled infections, other autoimmune diseases, pregnancy or lactation. Diagnoses relied on clinical symptoms, serum thyroxine and TRAb, thyroid ultrasound and orbital computed tomography. PBMCs were isolated from about 10 ml of fresh peripheral blood by Ficoll-Paque density gradient centrifugation. Trizol reagent was used to extract total RNA, and RNA quality was then checked on an Agilent 2100 Bioanalyzer. The CDR3 numbers 15 residues from cysteine through phenylalanine. The entry retains the CDR3 DNA only, 45 bases that are in frame from base 1. The trim is 2 bases for V and 1 base for J, with a gap of 11 bases between the germline ends. Amplification of TCR beta CDR3 regions was carried out from RNA transcripts. A first-round RT-PCR of the TCR CDR3 used the HTBI primer set with the Qiagen OneStep RT-PCR kit. A second multiplex PCR round built the libraries, followed by size selection and purification. Libraries were sequenced paired-end with 100 bp reads on an Illumina HiSeq2000. As for how the authors treated the data: SOAPnuke was used to process the raw data, removing reads that contained adapters or uncalled bases, had a mean Phred below 15, or lacked an exact match to the constant primer or identifier. High-quality paired reads were merged using COPE v1.2.5, and each unique nucleotide sequence was defined as a clonotype. Clonotypes were aligned to IMGT TRBV, TRBD and TRBJ reference segments using MiTCR v1.1. Only V-J combinations with frequency above 0.0001, covering roughly 99% of repertoires, were analysed. A TCS score was defined as the ratio of F50 (clonal expansion) to E x V (chaos), with BLOSUM62-based TCRdist applied between CDR3 peptides within each V-J. Welch's t-statistics and random forest reduced 514 V-J features to under 15, which were used in a naive Bayes classifier (R e1071). TCRdb handled the public reads itself, with Q25 trimming in fastp and clone calling in MiXCR, and kept productive beta chains. When rows share a CDR3 protein, they turn into one entry using the most common DNA and genes. Here the V and J calls rest on TCRdb's processing, not on the authors' analysis. This sample holds a few hundred thousand distinct CDR3 sequences; under 15% were observed only once. Approximately 29% of the sample rests with the top ten.

Sequenced input: blood. The receptor's source is a woman aged 25 to 39 with Graves' hyperthyroidism. The chain is made from TRBV12-3 or TRBV12-4 and TRBJ1-2, with an unclear D gene assignment. CDR3 protein: CASSLKGSLNYGYTF. The base sequence is TGTGCCAGCAGTTTAAAGGGCTCCCTTAACTATGGCTACACCTTC.